The rows below give T cell receptor beta chains drawn from one sample of a study of T cell responses to AZD1222 COVID-19 vaccine. The protocol was immunoSEQ multiplex PCR, while the TCRdb copy is restricted to in-frame clones and leaves out a portion. This sample has tens of thousands of clones, with about 93% found just once. Material: peripheral blood, obtained on day 0 of MenACWY control vaccination. The origin of the receptors is an adult in good health. Both conserved end residues are part of each CDR3. D genes are given only for firm matches. Size tells how often a clone was seen (once, few, many) or the class of an expanded clone, and some rows leave it out.

V gene	D gene	clone size	J gene	CDR3 DNA	CDR3 protein
TRBV6-5	TRBD1	.	TRBJ1-4	TGTGCCAGCAGTTACCTTGGGACAGGGAGCGAAAAACTGTTTTTT	CASSYLGTGSEKLFF
TRBV12-2	.	.	TRBJ1-4	TGTGCAAGTCGCTTAGCGTTGCAGTTGGGACTTCCAACTAATGAAAAACTGTTTTTT	CASRLALQLGLPTNEKLFF
TRBV5-3	.	.	TRBJ2-3	TGTGCCAGAAGCTTTCCCTCCCGGAGGGCCACAGATACGCAGTATTTT	CARSFPSRRATDTQYF
TRBV10-1	.	.	TRBJ2-7	TGCGCCAGCAGTGCTGGACGGGCCTACGAGCAGTACTTC	CASSAGRAYEQYF
TRBV19	TRBD1	.	TRBJ1-5	TGTGCCAGTCGAGCTCCGGGACAGGGACTTAGCAATCAGCCCCAGCATTTT	CASRAPGQGLSNQPQHF
TRBV7-6	.	.	TRBJ2-7	TGTGCCAGCAGATCTCAGGAGGGTTCCTACGAGCAGTACTTC	CASRSQEGSYEQYF
TRBV5-1	.	once	TRBJ2-1	TGCGCCAGCAGCATGCCTAGCAGAAATGAGCAGTTCTTC	CASSMPSRNEQFF
TRBV19	.	few	TRBJ2-7	TGTGCCAGTAGTATCCGGGTTTTATCCGAGCAGTACTTC	CASSIRVLSEQYF
TRBV10-2	.	.	TRBJ1-3	TGCGCCAGCAGTACCCTTAGGGGAGGTGGAAACACCATATATTTT	CASSTLRGGGNTIYF
TRBV5-1	.	.	TRBJ2-4	TGCGCCAGCAGCTCCAACAGACAGATAGCCAAAAACATTCAGTACTTC	CASSSNRQIAKNIQYF
TRBV19	.	few	TRBJ1-1	TGTGCCAGTAGCCTCGGGCAGGGCTACACTGAAGCTTTCTTT	CASSLGQGYTEAFF
TRBV4-2	TRBD2	.	TRBJ2-3	TGTGCCAGCAGCCAAAGGGGGAGCGGGGGGGCAGGAGATACGCAGTATTTT	CASSQRGSGGAGDTQYF
TRBV28	TRBD1	.	TRBJ2-7	TGTGCCAGCAGTTCGGGACAGGACTACGAGCAGTACTTC	CASSSGQDYEQYF
TRBV6-5	.	.	TRBJ1-1	TGTGCCAGCAACGTCGGTGGGGGTATCTCTGAAGCTTTCTTT	CASNVGGGISEAFF
TRBV5-6	TRBD1	.	TRBJ1-2	TGTGCCAGCGCTCCGGGACAGGGGGCGGCTTGGAGGGGCTACACCTTC	CASAPGQGAAWRGYTF
TRBV19	TRBD1	.	TRBJ1-5	TGTGCCAGTACGGGACAGGGTTATCAGCCCCAGCATTTT	CASTGQGYQPQHF
TRBV19	.	.	TRBJ1-2	TGTGCCAGTAGTATAGGGATTTCGAACTATGGCTACACCTTC	CASSIGISNYGYTF
TRBV10-2	TRBD1	once	TRBJ1-5	TGCGCCAGCTCCGAATACAGGGGGGACGTTGATCAGCCCCAGCATTTT	CASSEYRGDVDQPQHF
TRBV7-9	.	.	TRBJ1-2	TGTGCCAGCAGCTTAGGGGCACACTATGGCTACACCTTC	CASSLGAHYGYTF
TRBV19	.	.	TRBJ1-1	TGTGCCAGTACTCCAGGACACACCATGAACACTGAAGCTTTCTTT	CASTPGHTMNTEAFF
TRBV7-9	.	.	TRBJ1-6	TGTGCCAGCAGCTTAGCGGGCTCCTCTTCAAATTCACCCCTCCACTTT	CASSLAGSSSNSPLHF
TRBV5-1	TRBD1	.	TRBJ1-4	TGCGCCAGCAGCAACGGACAGGCAACTAATGAAAAACTGTTTTTT	CASSNGQATNEKLFF
TRBV9	.	.	TRBJ1-1	TGTGCCAGCAGCGTAGGCCCGACAGTGAACACTGAAGCTTTCTTT	CASSVGPTVNTEAFF
TRBV7-2	.	.	TRBJ1-4	TGTGCCAGCAGCTTGGGAGGGAGCTTTTCGGAACTGTTTTTT	CASSLGGSFSELFF
TRBV7-9	.	few	TRBJ2-2	TGTGCCAGCAGCCCGGACGCCGGGGAGCTGTTTTTT	CASSPDAGELFF
TRBV28	.	.	TRBJ1-2	TGTGCCAGCAGTTTGGTAGGGGGGGCGGACTATGGCTACACCTTC	CASSLVGGADYGYTF
TRBV5-1	TRBD2	once	TRBJ2-7	TGCGCCAGCAGCTCCGGGACTAGCGGGGGCGCGCAGTACTTC	CASSSGTSGGAQYF
TRBV28	.	once	TRBJ2-1	TGTGCCAGCGGCGCAGCCCGACGCAGCTCCTACAATGAGCAGTTCTTC	CASGAARRSSYNEQFF
TRBV7-6	.	.	TRBJ2-5	TGTGCCAGCAGCGGAGAAGAGACCCAGTACTTC	CASSGEETQYF
TRBV25-1	.	.	TRBJ1-4	TGTGCCAGCAGAGACCAGGGTAATGAAAAACTGTTTTTT	CASRDQGNEKLFF
TRBV27	TRBD1	.	TRBJ1-1	TGTGCCAGCAGTCCACAGGGGGTAGGTGAAGCTTTCTTT	CASSPQGVGEAFF
TRBV28	TRBD1	.	TRBJ1-3	TGTGCCAGCAGGGGACAGGGGTACGGAAACACCATATATTTT	CASRGQGYGNTIYF
TRBV27	.	.	TRBJ2-7	TGTGCCAGCAGTTTCCTCGCCACCTACGAGCAGTACTTC	CASSFLATYEQYF
TRBV6-5	.	.	TRBJ1-2	TGTGCCAGCAGGCGGGATAGAGGCTACACCTTC	CASRRDRGYTF
TRBV28	.	once	TRBJ2-2	TGTGCCAGCAGTTCCGGACAGAACACCGGGGAGCTGTTTTTT	CASSSGQNTGELFF
TRBV27	TRBD1	.	TRBJ1-6	TGTGCCAGCAGTTTTGGGCAGGGGGTCTCACCCCTCCACTTT	CASSFGQGVSPLHF
TRBV6-5	.	.	TRBJ2-7	TGTGCCGGCAAAGGACTCATGGATGACTCCGAGCAGTACTTC	CAGKGLMDDSEQYF
TRBV28	.	.	TRBJ2-7	TGTGCCAGCAGTCTACATTCTTCGAGGGCCGGAGAGCAGTACTTC	CASSLHSSRAGEQYF
TRBV5-4	TRBD1	few	TRBJ1-2	TGTGCCAGCAGCTTGTGGGGGGACAGGTTATCCTATGGCTACACCTTC	CASSLWGDRLSYGYTF
TRBV18	TRBD2	.	TRBJ2-1	TGTGCCAGCTGCCCTCGGGCGGGAGGAAGCTCCTACAATGAGCAGTTCTTC	CASCPRAGGSSYNEQFF
TRBV7-8	.	.	TRBJ1-1	TGTGCCAGCAGCTTAGCCCGAGGGGGGGCACAGTGGGGCACTGAAGCTTTCTTT	CASSLARGGAQWGTEAFF